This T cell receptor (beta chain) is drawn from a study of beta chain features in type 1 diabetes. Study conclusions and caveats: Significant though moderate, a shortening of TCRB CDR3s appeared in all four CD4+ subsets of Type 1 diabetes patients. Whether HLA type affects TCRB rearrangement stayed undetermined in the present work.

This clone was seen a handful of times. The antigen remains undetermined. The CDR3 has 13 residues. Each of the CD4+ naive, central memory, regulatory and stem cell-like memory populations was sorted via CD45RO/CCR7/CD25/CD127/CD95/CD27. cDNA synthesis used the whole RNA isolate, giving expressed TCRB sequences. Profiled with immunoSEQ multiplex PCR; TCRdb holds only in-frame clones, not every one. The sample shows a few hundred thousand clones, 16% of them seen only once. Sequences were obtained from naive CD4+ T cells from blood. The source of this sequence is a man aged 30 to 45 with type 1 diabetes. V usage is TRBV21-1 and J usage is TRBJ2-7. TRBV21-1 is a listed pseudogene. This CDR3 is CASNPASPYEQYF. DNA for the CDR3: TGTGCCAGCAACCCGGCCAGTCCCTACGAGCAGTACTTC.